Sequencing of this T cell receptor (beta chain) was carried out in a study of beta chain features in type 1 diabetes. General study findings and limits: A potential influence of HLA type upon TCRB rearrangement remained unresolved herein. In comparison with healthy donors, patients had naive, central memory and Treg TCRB repertoires that appeared more similar. Moderately but significantly shorter TCRB CDR3s were found in Type 1 diabetes patients in all four CD4+ subsets.

Per germline, CDR1 KGHSH and CDR2 LQKENI. V was pared by 3 bases and J by 13 bases, with 8 bases of the junction left unmatched. The CDR3 runs 14 residues. Expressed TCRB transcripts were sequenced because the isolated RNA had all been reverse transcribed beforehand. TCRdb's table, derived via immunoSEQ multiplex PCR, lists solely in-frame clones and lacks some. The sample records about 130,000 clones, just over 9% being singletons. Comment on this clone: Its antigen remains unknown.

The TCR sequence derives from a man in his late teens or twenties in good health. Specimen: central memory CD4+ T cells from blood. J is TRBJ2-1 and V is TRBV18; 11 bases are shared with TRBD1. The CDR3 reads CASSPGTGGLGQFF. Here the CDR3 DNA reads TGTGCCAGCTCACCCGGGACAGGGGGACTGGGCCAGTTCTTC. Full variable domain (rest looked up from reference TRBV18 and TRBJ2-1): NAGVMQNPRHLVRRRGQEARLRCSPMKGHSHVYWYRQLPEEGLKFMVYLQKENIIDESGMPKERFSAEFPKEGPSILRIQQVVRGDSAAYFCASSPGTGGLGQFFGPGTRLTVL.